Each of the 29 T cell receptor beta chains below was sequenced from the same sample in a study of T cell changes during pregnancy in multiple sclerosis. TCRdb keeps only in-frame clones here, not all; method: immunoSEQ multiplex PCR. The repertoire holds tens of thousands of clones, with about 90% as singletons. The material was CD4+ T cells from peripheral blood mononuclear cells, obtained in the first trimester of pregnancy. The receptors originated from a female donor with multiple sclerosis, enrolled in a pregnancy study.

The chain employs TRBV21-1 and TRBJ2-2; the table's D call TRBD1 went unverified against the DNA. TRBV21-1 is recorded as a pseudogene. This CDR3 is 17 amino acids long. The CDR3 DNA follows: TGTGCCAGCAGCAAAGACCGGGACAGGTCATACACCGGGGAGCTGTTTTTT. Protein product: CASSKDRDRSYTGELFF.

The rearrangement links TRBV18 to TRBJ1-1; weak D call: TRBD1 (5 bases). The CDR3 is 14 amino acids. The germline V gene encodes CDR1 KGHSH and CDR2 LQKENI. Trimming stripped 5 bases from V and 0 bases from J, with 10 bases between. Written as DNA, the CDR3 is TGTGCCAGCTCAGAGACAGATATGAACACTGAAGCTTTCTTT. Its protein is CASSETDMNTEAFF.

The chain couples TRBV13 to TRBJ1-4, with a tentative D call TRBD1 (6 bases). Germline CDR1 PRHDT, CDR2 FYEKMQ (reference sequence). The CDR3 length is 16 residues. Trimming took 1 base from V and 3 from J, leaving 12 bases between them. In nucleotides, the CDR3 is TGTGCCAGCAGCTTAGAAAGGCAGGGGCCTAATGAAAAACTGTTTTTT. This sequence encodes CASSLERQGPNEKLFF.

This sequence joins TRBV7-3 and TRBJ2-5; 11 bases line up with TRBD2. Germline V gives CDR1 SGHTA, CDR2 FQGTGA. The CDR3 runs 18 residues. Germline trimming cut 2 bases from V and 5 bases from J; bases unmatched to any gene: 13. CDR3 nucleotides: TGTGCCAGCAGCTTAGGGTTGTCTAGCGGGGGGCCAGGGGAGACCCAGTACTTC. The encoded protein is CASSLGLSSGGPGETQYF.

The chain has TRBV6-1 and TRBJ2-2; TRBD2 matches at 9 bases. V shed 5 bases, J shed 2 bases, and the junction held 6 bases outside the gene matches. The CDR3 extends over 16 amino acids. In germline, CDR1 is MNHNS, CDR2 SASEGT. Here the CDR3 reads CASSKGGGANTGELFF. Written as DNA, the CDR3 is TGTGCCAGCAGTAAAGGCGGGGGGGCCAACACCGGGGAGCTGTTTTTT.

This rearrangement joins TRBV18 to TRBJ2-6; 8 nucleotides line up with TRBD1. This CDR3 is built from 18 residues. CDR1 KGHSH and CDR2 LQKENI come from the germline V gene. V trimming: 0 bases; J trimming: 0 bases; junction bases outside the gene matches: 4. Here the CDR3 DNA reads TGTGCCAGCTCACCACCCGGACAGGGAGGCTCTGGGGCCAACGTCCTGACTTTC. Translating gives CASSPPGQGGSGANVLTF.

The chain recombines TRBV25-1 with TRBJ2-7; 9 bases align to TRBD2. The V gene end was trimmed by 5 bases and the J gene end by 9 bases; junction bases not matched to a gene: 14. The CDR3 contains 15 residues. Germline V lookup: CDR1 MGHDK, CDR2 SYGVNS. The CDR3 spells CASSHSGGHVRGQYF. For the CDR3, the DNA is TGTGCCAGCAGTCACAGCGGGGGGCACGTCAGAGGGCAGTACTTC.

V usage is TRBV5-1 and J usage is TRBJ1-2, with 9 bases that match TRBD1. This CDR3 region has 15 residues. The germline gives CDR1 SGHRS, CDR2 YFSETQ. V shed 2 bases and J 6 bases; nucleotides not matched to a gene: 8. Written as DNA, the CDR3 is TGCGCCAGCAGCTTCGGGACAGGGAGGTCGGATGGCTACACCTTC. This gives the protein CASSFGTGRSDGYTF. The full variable domain, completed using reference TRBV5-1 and TRBJ1-2, is KAGVTQTPRYLIKTRGQQVTLSCSPISGHRSVSWYQQTPGQGLQFLFEYFSETQRNKGNFPGRFSGRQFSNSRSEMNVSTLELGDSALYLCASSFGTGRSDGYTFGSGTRLTVV.

The chain is built from TRBV7-3 and TRBJ1-6; D is unclear. This CDR3 region has 14 residues. CDR1 and CDR2 from the germline V gene are SGHTA and FQGTGA. V dropped 1 base and J dropped 7 bases, with 8 bases sitting between them. The CDR3 loop reads CASSLRGFNSPLHF. CDR3 coding DNA: TGTGCCAGCAGCTTAAGAGGGTTCAATTCACCCCTCCACTTT.

CDR3 in DNA: TGTGCCATCAGTGAGTCTATGTCAGGGCAAGGAAACACCATATATTTT. This sequence encodes CAISESMSGQGNTIYF. The chain links TRBV10-3 to TRBJ1-3; weak D call: TRBD1 (5 bases). Germline lookup yields CDR1 ENHRY and CDR2 SYGVKD. V lost 0 bases and J 4 bases, leaving 13 bases between the germline ends. CDR3 size: 16 residues.

The chain carries TRBV7-2 and TRBJ1-3; 10 bases match TRBD1. The CDR3 extends over 13 amino acids. From germline, CDR1 is SGHTA and CDR2 FQGNSA. J was trimmed by 10 bases and V by 8 bases; bases with no gene match: 8. As DNA, the CDR3 is TGTGCCAGCGCCGGGACAGGGGTACCTACCATATATTTT. It yields the protein CASAGTGVPTIYF.

About this clone: A read error may produce the germline difference seen at one junction end. The chain links TRBV18 to TRBJ2-1; 12 bases fit TRBD1. CDR1 KGHSH and CDR2 LQKENI come from the germline V gene. The CDR3 loop spans 15 amino acids. The CDR3 reads CASSPRDRGLNEQFF. The CDR3 DNA is TGTGCCAGCTCCCCACGGGACAGGGGGCTTAATGAGCAGTTCTTC.

This chain joins TRBV19 and TRBJ2-1; 13 bases match TRBD2. The CDR3 has 14 residues. J gave up 13 bases and V 4 bases, and 7 bases lay outside the gene matches. Germline V lookup: CDR1 LNHDA, CDR2 SQIVND (reference sequence). CDR3 sequence reads: CASSTGTSGVVQFF. CDR3 in DNA: TGTGCCAGTAGTACTGGGACTAGCGGGGTGGTACAGTTCTTC.

The gene calls are TRBV4-2 and TRBJ1-1; D remains unclear. The V gene's germline CDR1 is LGHNA and CDR2 YNFKEQ. The ends were cut back, 0 bases at V and 2 bases at J, with 7 bases in the middle. This CDR3 contains 14 residues. CDR3 loop: CASSQDGRNTEAFF. CDR3 bases: TGTGCCAGCAGCCAAGATGGGAGAAACACTGAAGCTTTCTTT.

The chain recombines TRBV5-4 with TRBJ1-4; D perhaps matches TRBD1 (5 bases). V lost 0 bases to trimming and J lost 7 bases, with 19 bases between them. Germline CDR1 and CDR2: SGHNT and YYREEE (reference sequence). The CDR3 runs to 17 residues. CDR3 loop: CASSLGWGGGVSEKLFF. Here the CDR3 DNA reads TGTGCCAGCAGCTTGGGATGGGGAGGAGGGGTCAGTGAAAAACTGTTTTTT.

The CDR3 is CASSPSGGTDTDTQYF. CDR3 DNA sequence: TGTGCCAGTAGCCCCTCCGGCGGGACAGACACAGATACGCAGTATTTT. This sequence joins TRBV19 and TRBJ2-3, with D maybe TRBD1 (7 bases). V was shortened by 6 bases and J by 2 bases, with 18 bases between the two germline ends. The CDR3 runs to 16 residues. Germline CDR1 is LNHDA and CDR2 is SQIVND (reference sequence). Complete variable domain (other parts from reference TRBV19 and TRBJ2-3): DGGITQSPKYLFRKEGQNVTLSCEQNLNHDAMYWYRQDPGQGLRLIYYSQIVNDFQKGDIAEGYSVSREKKESFPLTVTSAQKNPTAFYLCASSPSGGTDTDTQYFGPGTRLTVL.

This sequence joins TRBV4-3 and TRBJ1-6, with D unresolved. The CDR3 is 15 amino acids. Germline-derived CDR1 and CDR2 are LGHNA and YSLEER. The V end was cut by 0 bases, the J end by 3 bases, with 6 bases between. CDR3 coding DNA: TGCGCCAGCAGCCAAGAGCCGAGCTATAATTCACCCCTCCACTTT. Protein sequence: CASSQEPSYNSPLHF.

This rearrangement joins TRBV11-2 to TRBJ2-7, with TRBD2 matching 8 bases. Germline V CDR1 and CDR2: SGHAT, FQNNGV. V was clipped by 4 bases and J by 2 bases; unmatched bases: 4. The CDR3 spans 14 residues. The CDR3 protein is CASSSLAGTYEQYF. The CDR3 DNA reads as TGTGCCAGCAGCTCCTTAGCGGGGACCTACGAGCAGTACTTC.

This clone came up a few times. The chain couples TRBV7-2 to TRBJ2-3; TRBD2 matches at 9 bases. Unmatched junction bases numbered 7, after V lost 3 bases and J lost 6 bases. Germline CDR1 reads SGHTA; CDR2 reads FQGNSA. The CDR3 is 15 amino acids. CDR3 protein: CASSLSSGRFDTQYF. The CDR3 bases are TGTGCCAGCAGCTTGTCGAGCGGGAGGTTTGATACGCAGTATTTT.

The CDR3 loop is CASSPLTSEDTDTQYF. The CDR3 DNA reads as TGTGCCAGCAGCCCCCTCACTAGCGAGGACACAGATACGCAGTATTTT. V and J are TRBV4-2 and TRBJ2-3; the match to TRBD2 covers 7 bases. Germline values: CDR1 LGHNA, CDR2 YNFKEQ. J gave up 2 bases and V 4 bases, and 9 bases lay outside the gene matches. This CDR3 contains 16 residues.

On this clone: Other DNA sequences of this sample code for an identical CDR3. CDR3 amino acids: CASSPRTGGTDTQYF. The CDR3, as DNA: TGTGCCAGCTCACCAAGGACAGGGGGTACAGATACGCAGTATTTT. This chain uses TRBV18 with TRBJ2-3; 10 bases are a match to TRBD1. This CDR3 has 15 residues. V lost 2 bases and J lost 3; bases outside the gene matches: 2. Germline loops: CDR1 KGHSH, CDR2 LQKENI. Based on the CDR3 plus reference TRBV18 and TRBJ2-3, the full variable domain is NAGVMQNPRHLVRRRGQEARLRCSPMKGHSHVYWYRQLPEEGLKFMVYLQKENIIDESGMPKERFSAEFPKEGPSILRIQQVVRGDSAAYFCASSPRTGGTDTQYFGPGTRLTVL.

The chain uses TRBV9 and TRBJ1-2, with D uncertain. Germline V CDR1 and CDR2: SGDLS, YYNGEE. The CDR3 contains 13 residues. The ends were cut back, 4 bases at V and 8 bases at J, with 15 bases in the middle. CDR3 loop: CASSPRGGGGYTF. The DNA of the CDR3 is TGTGCCAGCAGCCCCCGCGGAGGTGGCGGCTACACCTTC.

This chain connects TRBV19 to TRBJ1-4, with D hard to call. Trimming left V 5 bases short and J 5 bases short, with 12 bases between. Germline CDR1 LNHDA, CDR2 SQIVND (reference sequence). The CDR3 runs to 14 residues. The CDR3 nucleotides read TGTGCCAGTAGTCCCGGGAATAGGAATGAAAAACTGTTTTTT. Its translation is CASSPGNRNEKLFF.

The rearrangement uses TRBV29-1 and TRBJ2-2; D is perhaps TRBD1 (5 bases). The CDR3 totals 15 residues. Germline values: CDR1 SQVTM, CDR2 ANQGSEA. V was trimmed by 3 bases and J by 4 bases, leaving 15 bases between them. CDR3 protein: CSVEDTGTITGELFF. The CDR3 DNA follows: TGCAGCGTTGAGGACACAGGCACCATCACCGGGGAGCTGTTTTTT.

This clone was picked up a small number of times. The chain employs TRBV19 and TRBJ2-5; D is unresolved. The germline gives CDR1 LNHDA, CDR2 SQIVND (reference sequence). Deletions cut 3 bases from V and 4 bases from J, with 12 bases between. The CDR3 is 14 residues long. The CDR3 DNA is TGTGCCAGTAGTATCCTACCCTCGGGAGAGACCCAGTACTTC. Amino acids: CASSILPSGETQYF.

The V gene is TRBV29-1, the J gene TRBJ1-5, with 7 bases matching TRBD1. CDR3 length: 13 amino acids. Germline lookup yields CDR1 SQVTM and CDR2 ANQGSEA. With V trimmed by 6 bases and J by 7 bases, 9 bases remained unmatched. This chain's CDR3 is CSVDTGVGQPQHF. CDR3 nucleotide sequence: TGCAGCGTAGACACAGGGGTGGGACAGCCCCAGCATTTT. Full variable domain (outside the CDR3, taken from reference TRBV29-1 and TRBJ1-5): SAVISQKPSRDICQRGTSLTIQCQVDSQVTMMFWYRQQPGQSLTLIATANQGSEATYESGFVIDKFPISRPNLTFSTLTVSNMSPEDSSIYLCSVDTGVGQPQHFGDGTRLSIL.

The chain carries TRBV5-8 and TRBJ1-5, with 7 bases fitting TRBD1. The CDR3 loop spans 15 amino acids. V lost 4 bases to trimming and J lost 3 bases; unmatched junction nucleotides: 7. Germline CDR1 reads SGHTS; CDR2 reads YDEGEE. CDR3 in amino acids: CASSLGDSSNQPQHF. CDR3 coding DNA: TGTGCCAGCAGCCTCGGGGACAGTTCCAATCAGCCCCAGCATTTT.

J is TRBJ1-2 and V is TRBV4-2; no clear D. With 6 bases removed from V and 3 bases from J, the gap between germline ends came to 20 bases. CDR1 LGHNA and CDR2 YNFKEQ come from the germline V gene. This CDR3 is built from 16 residues. The CDR3 spells CASSFSVRESDYGYTF. CDR3 nucleotides: TGTGCCAGCAGTTTCAGTGTCCGGGAATCAGACTATGGCTACACCTTC.

The sample holds one count of this clone. The chain links TRBV7-2 to TRBJ1-6, with 8 bases identical to TRBD1. The CDR3 contains 15 residues. CDR1 is SGHTA and CDR2 is FQGNSA in the germline V gene. Germline trimming cut 5 bases from V and 9 bases from J; bases unmatched to any gene: 9. DNA for the CDR3: TGTGCCAGCAGCCTCAGGGGGCAATCGGGTTCACCCCTCCACTTT. Translating it yields CASSLRGQSGSPLHF.